This entry lists 8 T cell receptor beta chains sequenced from one sample in a study of blood T cells in healthy people across ages. A J-beta primer mix and a sample-barcoded 5' primer were used in a second PCR of about 7 to 11 cycles. TCRdb ran MiXCR on the 5' RACE reads and lists one entry per CDR3 protein. Among about 700,000 distinct CDR3 sequences listed, less than 40% were seen once. The specimen sequenced was blood. These receptors originate from a woman aged 80 or over in good health.

This clonotype was counted many times. The CDR3 DNA follows: TGTGCCAGCAGTGCTGGTTGGGAGCAGTACTTC. Translation: CASSAGWEQYF. The chain uses TRBV11-2 and TRBJ2-7; D is unclear. The CDR3 contains 11 residues. Germline V gene lookup returns CDR1 SGHAT and CDR2 FQNNGV. V dropped 6 bases and J dropped 7 bases, with 10 bases sitting between them.

This clonotype was counted a few times. The chain has TRBV5-1 and TRBJ1-1, with a tentative D call TRBD1 (6 bases). V lost 3 bases to trimming and J lost 1 base, with 10 bases between them. The CDR3 has 14 residues. Germline V CDR1 and CDR2: SGHRS, YFSETQ. The CDR3 spells CASSWQGGNTEAFF. CDR3 bases: TGCGCCAGCAGCTGGCAAGGGGGGAACACTGAAGCTTTCTTT. The full variable domain, with the rest looked up from reference TRBV5-1 and TRBJ1-1, is KAGVTQTPRYLIKTRGQQVTLSCSPISGHRSVSWYQQTPGQGLQFLFEYFSETQRNKGNFPGRFSGRQFSNSRSEMNVSTLELGDSALYLCASSWQGGNTEAFFGQGTRLTVV.

This chain uses TRBV25-1 with TRBJ1-6, with D uncertain. The CDR3 is 14 amino acids. CDR1 is MGHDK and CDR2 is SYGVNS in the germline V gene. Between the trimmed V and J ends, which lost 6 bases and 10 bases, there was a span of 16 bases. CDR3 DNA sequence: TGTGCCAGCAGGGAAGGTGTGTGGGCCTCACCCCTCCACTTT. Translation gives CASREGVWASPLHF. The whole variable domain, filled in from reference TRBV25-1 and TRBJ1-6, reads EADIYQTPRYLVIGTGKKITLECSQTMGHDKMYWYQQDPGMELHLIHYSYGVNSTEKGDLSSESTVSRIRTEHFPLTLESARPSHTSQYLCASREGVWASPLHFGNGTRLTVT.

This clonotype was counted a few times. V usage is TRBV4-2 and J usage is TRBJ1-1; D perhaps matches TRBD1 (5 bases). Trimming stripped 0 bases from V and 1 base from J, with 12 bases between. The CDR3 extends over 16 amino acids. Germline V lookup: CDR1 LGHNA, CDR2 YNFKEQ. The CDR3 DNA reads as TGTGCCAGCAGCCAAGATTTCGGCAGGGAGAACACTGAAGCTTTCTTT. The encoded protein is CASSQDFGRENTEAFF.

About this clonotype itself: A read error may be the cause here, since a much bigger clone is one base away. V and J are TRBV7-2 and TRBJ2-3; no definite D call. In germline, CDR1 is SGHTA, CDR2 FQGNSA. The CDR3 is made up of 13 amino acids. The V end lost 6 bases, the J end lost 3 bases, and 10 bases lay between the germline ends. DNA for the CDR3: TGTGCCAGCAGTCGGGCAGTGACAGATACGCAGTATTTT. This sequence encodes CASSRAVTDTQYF.

This clonotype has at least ten counts. J is TRBJ2-1 and V is TRBV20-1; 10 bases match TRBD2. There are 14 residues in the CDR3. Germline V gives CDR1 DFQATT, CDR2 SNEGSKA (reference sequence). V was pared by 6 bases and J by 6 bases, with 8 bases of the junction left unmatched. The CDR3 region has the DNA TGCAGTGCGGACCTAGCGGGGGCCTTCAATGAGCAGTTCTTC. Translated: CSADLAGAFNEQFF.

This clonotype was counted only a few times. The chain has TRBV11-2 and TRBJ2-1, with a possible D match to TRBD1 (5 bases). V was trimmed by 1 base and J by 6 bases, leaving 10 bases between them. The CDR3 is made up of 14 amino acids. The germline V gene encodes CDR1 SGHAT and CDR2 FQNNGV. The DNA of the CDR3 is TGTGCCAGCAGCTTAGTAGACAGCTTCAATGAGCAGTTCTTC. Translating gives CASSLVDSFNEQFF.

Remarks on this clonotype: One end of the junction does not line up with germline, which may come from a read error. CDR3 sequence: CASSRLKVNNYGCTF. CDR3 nucleotide sequence: TGTGCCAGCAGCCGATTAAAAGTCAACAACTATGGCTGCACCTTC. This chain connects TRBV6-2 or TRBV6-3 to TRBJ1-2, with D unclear. The CDR3 loop spans 15 amino acids. Germline lookup yields CDR1 MNHEY and CDR2 SVGEGT.